This T cell receptor beta chain was sequenced during a study of cytomegalovirus exposure and HLA in healthy donors. PCR amplification relied on 60 Vbeta primers (plus 13 Jbeta primers). This table comes from immunoSEQ multiplex PCR, and its TCRdb copy is limited to in-frame clones, with some not included. The repertoire has roughly 150,000 clones, about two thirds of them found once; the top ten carry 2.1%. Remarks on this clone: Its antigen is undetermined.

Regarding the study as a whole: It was only CMV serostatus that was available as immune exposure information.

This TCR was recovered from a man in his forties or fifties in good health and CMV-seronegative. The specimen was PBMCs.

CDR3 sequence: CAISEGHSYGEQYF. CDR3 sequence (DNA): TGTGCCATCAGCGAGGGACACTCTTATGGTGAGCAGTACTTC. The chain couples TRBV10-3 to TRBJ2-7, with D maybe TRBD1 (6 bases). The V end lost 6 bases, the J end lost 7 bases, and 19 bases lay between the germline ends. The length of the CDR3 is 14 residues. Germline V gives CDR1 ENHRY, CDR2 SYGVKD.